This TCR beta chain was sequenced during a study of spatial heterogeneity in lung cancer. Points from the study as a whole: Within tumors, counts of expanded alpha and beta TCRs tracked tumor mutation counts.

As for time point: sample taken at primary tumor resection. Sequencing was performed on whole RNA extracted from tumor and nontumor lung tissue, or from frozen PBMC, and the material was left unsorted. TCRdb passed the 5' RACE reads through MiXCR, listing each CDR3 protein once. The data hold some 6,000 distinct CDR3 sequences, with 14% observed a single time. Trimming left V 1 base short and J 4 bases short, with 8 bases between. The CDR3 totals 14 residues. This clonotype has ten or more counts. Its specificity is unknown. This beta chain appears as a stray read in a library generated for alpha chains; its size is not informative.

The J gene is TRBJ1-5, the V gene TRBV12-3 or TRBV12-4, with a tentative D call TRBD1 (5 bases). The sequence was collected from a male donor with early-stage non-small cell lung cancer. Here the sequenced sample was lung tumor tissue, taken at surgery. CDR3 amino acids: CASSLDRPNQPQHF. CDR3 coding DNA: TGTGCCAGCAGTTTAGACAGGCCAAATCAGCCCCAGCATTTT.